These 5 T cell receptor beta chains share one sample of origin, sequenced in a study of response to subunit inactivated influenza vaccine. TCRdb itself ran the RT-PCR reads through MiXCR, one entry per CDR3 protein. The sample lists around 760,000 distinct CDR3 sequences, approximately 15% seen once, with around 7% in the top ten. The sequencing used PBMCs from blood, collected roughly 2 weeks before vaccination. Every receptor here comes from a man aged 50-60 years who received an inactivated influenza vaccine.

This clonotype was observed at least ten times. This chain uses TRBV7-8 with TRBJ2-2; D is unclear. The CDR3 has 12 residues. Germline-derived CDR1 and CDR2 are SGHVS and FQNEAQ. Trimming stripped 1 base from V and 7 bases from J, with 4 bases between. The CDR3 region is CASSLVLGELFF. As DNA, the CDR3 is TGTGCCAGCAGCTTAGTGCTCGGGGAGCTGTTTTTT. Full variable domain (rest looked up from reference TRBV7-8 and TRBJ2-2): GAGVSQSPRYKVAKRGQDVALRCDPISGHVSLFWYQQALGQGPEFLTYFQNEAQLDKSGLPSDRFFAERPEGSVSTLKIQRTQQEDSAVYLCASSLVLGELFFGEGSRLTVL.

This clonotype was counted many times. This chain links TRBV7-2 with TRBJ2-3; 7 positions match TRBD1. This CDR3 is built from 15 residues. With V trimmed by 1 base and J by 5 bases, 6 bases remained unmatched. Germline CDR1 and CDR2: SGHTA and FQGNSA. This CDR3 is CASSLGFRGRDTQYF. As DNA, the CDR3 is TGTGCCAGCAGCTTAGGATTCAGGGGGAGAGATACGCAGTATTTT.

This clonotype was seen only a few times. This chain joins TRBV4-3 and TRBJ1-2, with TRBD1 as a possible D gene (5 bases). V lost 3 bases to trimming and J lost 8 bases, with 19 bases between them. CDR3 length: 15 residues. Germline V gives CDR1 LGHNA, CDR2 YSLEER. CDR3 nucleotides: TGCGCCAGCAGCCAGCGCGGGACCGATGCACGCGGCTACACCTTC. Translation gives CASSQRGTDARGYTF.

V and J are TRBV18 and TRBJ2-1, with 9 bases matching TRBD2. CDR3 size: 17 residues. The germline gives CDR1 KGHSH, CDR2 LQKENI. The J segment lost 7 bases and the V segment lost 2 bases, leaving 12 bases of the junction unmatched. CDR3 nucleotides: TGTGCCAGCTCACCATGGTCTAGCGGGATGGGGACAAATGAGCAGTTCTTC. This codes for CASSPWSSGMGTNEQFF.

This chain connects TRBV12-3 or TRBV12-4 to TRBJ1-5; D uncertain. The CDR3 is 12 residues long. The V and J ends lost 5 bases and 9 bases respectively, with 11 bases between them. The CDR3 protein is CASSLNTRPQHF. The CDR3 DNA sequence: TGTGCCAGCAGTCTTAATACTCGGCCCCAGCATTTT.